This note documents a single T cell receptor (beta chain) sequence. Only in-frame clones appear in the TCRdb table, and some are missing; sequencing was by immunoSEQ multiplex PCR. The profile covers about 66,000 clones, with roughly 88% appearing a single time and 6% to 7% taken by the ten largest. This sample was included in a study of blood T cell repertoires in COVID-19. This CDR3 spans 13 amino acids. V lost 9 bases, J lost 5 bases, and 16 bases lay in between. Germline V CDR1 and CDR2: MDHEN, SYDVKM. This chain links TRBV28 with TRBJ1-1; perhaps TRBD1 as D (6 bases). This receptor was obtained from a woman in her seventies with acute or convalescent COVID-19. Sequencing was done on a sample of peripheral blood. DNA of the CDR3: TGTGCCAGTAGCATTGTCCAGGGGACTGAAGCTTTCTTT. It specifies CASSIVQGTEAFF.